A single sample gave rise to the 16 T cell receptor beta chains below, sequenced in a study of CXCR3-negative and CXCR3-positive naive CD8 T cells. Libraries were UMI-labeled 5' RACE TRB cDNA. TCRdb reprocessed the 5' RACE reads and stores each CDR3 protein as one record, lacking DNA. The sample table includes approximately 83,000 distinct CDR3 sequences. Sequencing used naive CXCR3- CD8+ T cells from blood. The subset denotes: CD45RO-CCR7+CD27+CD95- naive CD8+ T cells lacking CXCR3 (TNR3-). These receptor sequences come from a human donor in good health. Some clones in this sample may be carry-over from other donors' samples.

The chain has TRBV5-4 and TRBJ2-7; TCRdb designates TRBD1, a call that cannot be tested without DNA. Germline lookup yields CDR1 SGHNT and CDR2 YYREEE (reference sequence). The CDR3 loop spans 15 amino acids. This chain's CDR3 is CASSLMGDRGYEQYF.

This chain links TRBV14 with TRBJ2-2; TCRdb indicates TRBD1, and absent DNA this call remains unverified. The CDR3 totals 18 residues. Germline loops: CDR1 SGHDN, CDR2 FVKESK. The CDR3 loop is CVSSQDWTARLNTGELFF.

The genes are TRBV12-3 or TRBV12-4 and TRBJ1-1. The CDR3 totals 11 residues. This CDR3 is CATESGTEAFF.

The chain recombines TRBV27 with TRBJ2-2; TCRdb's D call of TRBD1 is untestable without DNA. Per the germline V gene, CDR1 is MNHEY and CDR2 is SMNVEV (reference sequence). This CDR3 spans 15 amino acids. CDR3 protein: CASSLLGGPGGELFF.

The chain combines TRBV12-3 or TRBV12-4 with TRBJ2-1; TCRdb indicates TRBD1, and absent DNA this call remains unverified. This CDR3 spans 13 amino acids. The chain's CDR3 is CASSLSRGNEQFF.

The chain is built from TRBV28 and TRBJ2-1. The CDR3 is 14 amino acids. Germline CDR1 reads MDHEN; CDR2 reads SYDVKM. This CDR3 is CASGIDGYYNEQFF.

The chain joins TRBV4-3 to TRBJ2-1. This CDR3 comprises 14 residues. The germline gives CDR1 LGHNA, CDR2 YSLEER. CDR3: CASSQGHTYNEQFF.

The rearrangement links TRBV7-2 to TRBJ2-3; the D gene TCRdb calls, TRBD2, cannot be checked with no DNA. The CDR3 spans 15 residues. CDR1 is SGHTA and CDR2 is FQGNSA in the germline V gene. CDR3 in amino acids: CASSLLAGITDTQYF.

V and J are TRBV12-3 or TRBV12-4 and TRBJ2-3; TCRdb calls TRBD2, which cannot be checked without DNA. The CDR3 consists of 14 residues. CDR3 amino acids: CAEGEGGHTDTQYF.

This rearrangement joins TRBV23-1 to TRBJ2-1; TCRdb's assignment of TRBD2 cannot be checked, as there is no DNA. TRBV23-1 is recorded as an ORF, its role being uncertain. This CDR3 is 17 amino acids long. The CDR3 loop is CASSTWGYGRAYNEQFF.

The chain joins TRBV7-9 to TRBJ1-1; TCRdb outputs TRBD1, but without DNA this stays unchecked. Germline values: CDR1 SEHNR, CDR2 FQNEAQ (reference sequence). The CDR3 runs to 11 residues. The CDR3 is CASSLEGGAFF.

This rearrangement joins TRBV7-2 to TRBJ1-3; lacking DNA, the TRBD1 call made by TCRdb goes unchecked. The CDR3 is made up of 18 amino acids. Germline V CDR1 and CDR2: SGHTA, FQGNSA. The CDR3 loop is CASSLVSGAMTRGNTIYF.

This chain links TRBV5-1 with TRBJ2-7; as DNA is missing, the TRBD1 call by TCRdb cannot be tested. This CDR3 contains 15 residues. Germline assignment: CDR1 SGHRS and CDR2 YFSETQ. CDR3 region: CASSSEGDLPYEQYF.

The rearrangement joins TRBV29-1 to TRBJ2-7; with no DNA, the TCRdb D assignment of TRBD1 cannot be verified. This CDR3 has 15 residues. CDR1 SQVTM and CDR2 ANQGSEA come from the germline V gene. The CDR3 sequence is CSVAPTGQGLYEQYF.

The gene calls are TRBV15 and TRBJ1-5; without DNA, the TCRdb call of TRBD1 cannot be checked. This CDR3 has 16 residues. Looked up from germline, CDR1 is LNHNV and CDR2 is YYDKDF (reference sequence). CDR3 sequence: CATSRDSEGGNQPQHF.

The gene calls are TRBV9 and TRBJ2-2; TCRdb designates TRBD1, a call that cannot be tested without DNA. Germline V gives CDR1 SGDLS, CDR2 YYNGEE. This CDR3 has 15 residues. CDR3 sequence: CASSNRDRANGELFF.